The 8 T cell receptor beta chains in this list originate from one sample, sequenced in a study of T-cell memory formation after mild COVID-19. TCRdb itself ran the 5' RACE reads through MiXCR, one entry per CDR3 protein. The top ten clones hold roughly an eighth of a sample with approximately 500,000 distinct CDR3 sequences, roughly 25% of them seen once. Sequencing was performed on PBMCs or a T cell subset sorted from them (not recorded which). The receptors shown here come from an adult woman who had mild COVID-19 (a few samples of this study predate the infection). Cell type and time point are not known.

This clonotype came up once. This chain connects TRBV2 to TRBJ2-5; 13 positions agree with TRBD2. CDR1 and CDR2 from the germline V gene are SNHLY and FYNNEI. J gave up 5 bases and V 4 bases, and 7 bases lay outside the gene matches. CDR3 length: 16 amino acids. The CDR3 sequence: CASSGTSGGRAETQYF. The CDR3 DNA is TGTGCCAGCAGTGGGACTAGCGGGGGCCGTGCCGAGACCCAGTACTTC. The complete variable domain, with remaining parts taken from reference TRBV2 and TRBJ2-5, reads EPEVTQTPSHQVTQMGQEVILRCVPISNHLYFYWYRQILGQKVEFLVSFYNNEISEKSEIFDDQFSVERPDGSNFTLKIRSTKLEDSAMYFCASSGTSGGRAETQYFGPGTRLLVL.

The chain is built from TRBV20-1 and TRBJ1-2; 7 bases map to TRBD1. CDR1 is DFQATT, CDR2 SNEGSKA, per germline (reference sequence). V trimming: 4 bases; J trimming: 4 bases; junction bases outside the gene matches: 9. CDR3 length equals 14 residues. CDR3 sequence: CSANTQTGSYGYTF. DNA for the CDR3: TGCAGTGCTAACACTCAGACAGGGAGCTATGGCTACACCTTC.

The chain links TRBV7-6 to TRBJ2-3; D is perhaps TRBD1 (6 bases). The germline gives CDR1 SGHVS, CDR2 FNYEAQ. CDR3 length: 15 amino acids. Trimming cost V 5 bases and J 0 bases, with 12 bases left between them. The CDR3 region is CASSIRGISTDTQYF. The CDR3 nucleotides are TGTGCCAGCAGCATTAGGGGGATAAGCACAGATACGCAGTATTTT.

This clonotype was detected only a few times. Given the absence of the conserved phenylalanine or tryptophan at the CDR3 end, a read error is likely. V is TRBV2 and J is TRBJ2-7, with D perhaps TRBD2 (6 bases). V lost 6 bases and J lost 3, with 18 bases in between. The CDR3 is 15 amino acids. CDR1 is SNHLY and CDR2 is FYNNEI in the germline V gene. CDR3 in DNA: TGTGCCAGCAGGAGGGAGGCCCCGGCCGTCTACGAGCAGTACATC. Its translation is CASRREAPAVYEQYI.

The gene calls are TRBV20-1 and TRBJ1-1; maybe TRBD1 (5 bases). There are 18 residues in the CDR3. V lost 5 bases, J lost 0 bases, and 25 bases lay in between. CDR1 DFQATT and CDR2 SNEGSKA come from the germline V gene (reference sequence). CDR3 region: CSAQRPSGTEIMNTEAFF. CDR3 DNA: TGCAGTGCTCAACGGCCATCCGGGACGGAGATTATGAACACTGAAGCTTTCTTT.

This clonotype was observed a few times. This chain uses TRBV3-1 with TRBJ2-1; D gene unclear. Looked up from germline, CDR1 is LGHDT and CDR2 is YNNKEL (reference sequence). V was clipped by 1 base and J by 6 bases, with 10 bases between them. The CDR3 length is 14 residues. CDR3 in DNA: TGTGCCAGCAGCCAAGGGAATAGCTTCAATGAGCAGTTCTTC. Its protein product is CASSQGNSFNEQFF.

This clonotype was detected a few times. CDR3 sequence (DNA): TGCAGTGCTAGAGATCCAGGAGAACTAGTCTACGAGCAGTACTTC. This translates into CSARDPGELVYEQYF. The chain uses TRBV20-1 and TRBJ2-7, with TRBD2 as a possible D gene (5 bases). The CDR3 spans 15 residues. Germline V CDR1 and CDR2: DFQATT, SNEGSKA (reference sequence). V was pared by 0 bases and J by 3 bases, with 15 bases between.

The CDR3 DNA follows: TGTGCCAGCAGCTTGACGGCGGGGGGGCAAGAGACCCAGTACTTC. This gives the protein CASSLTAGGQETQYF. This chain connects TRBV5-6 to TRBJ2-5; 9 bases are shared with TRBD2. The germline V gene has CDR1 SGHDT and CDR2 YYEEEE. Germline trimming cut 1 base from V and 2 bases from J; bases unmatched to any gene: 3. CDR3 length: 15 amino acids.